The 24 T cell receptor beta chains listed next were all sequenced from one sample in a study of cytomegalovirus exposure and HLA in healthy donors. In the PCR, 60 Vbeta and 13 Jbeta primers were used. The method was immunoSEQ multiplex PCR; TCRdb's version includes in-frame clones alone and lacks a portion of them. Seen here are approximately 150,000 clones, roughly three fifths observed once, and the top ten hold about 1.8%. The sequenced sample was PBMCs. The receptors derive from a male donor in good health and CMV-seronegative.

This clone showed up just a few times. The chain is built from TRBV15 and TRBJ2-5; 7 bases agree with TRBD1. CDR3 length: 16 amino acids. Trimming cost V 0 bases and J 4 bases; bases outside gene matches: 8. The germline V gene encodes CDR1 LNHNV and CDR2 YYDKDF (reference sequence). The CDR3 region has the DNA TGTGCCACCAGCAGAGACCCGACCGGGACAGCAGAGACCCAGTACTTC. Its translation: CATSRDPTGTAETQYF.

This clone was counted a few times. The chain couples TRBV2 to TRBJ1-5, with 8 bases aligning to TRBD1. V dropped 8 bases and J dropped 6; count of bases not matched to a gene: 12. The CDR3 sequence is 15 residues long. Germline values: CDR1 SNHLY, CDR2 FYNNEI. The CDR3 region is CASAPPGGRGQPQHF. The DNA for the CDR3 is TGTGCCAGCGCCCCCCCAGGGGGCAGGGGTCAGCCCCAGCATTTT.

The chain is built from TRBV7-8 and TRBJ1-2, with D possibly matching TRBD1 (6 bases). The CDR3 is 15 residues long. V was pared by 5 bases and J by 3 bases, with 16 bases between. CDR1 SGHVS and CDR2 FQNEAQ come from the germline V gene. Written as DNA, the CDR3 is TGTGCCAGCAGCCGTAACAGGGATGGGTACTATGGCTACACCTTC. It translates to CASSRNRDGYYGYTF.

The CDR3 DNA reads TGCGCCAGCAGCTTGACAGGGCTGAGCTCCTACGAGCAGTACTTC. Protein: CASSLTGLSSYEQYF. This chain uses TRBV5-1 with TRBJ2-7, with D perhaps TRBD1 (6 bases). The germline gives CDR1 SGHRS, CDR2 YFSETQ. Trimming took 1 base from V and 0 from J, leaving 11 bases between them. This CDR3 is built from 15 residues.

This chain joins TRBV7-9 and TRBJ1-1; D possibly corresponds to TRBD1 (5 bases). Germline V gives CDR1 SEHNR, CDR2 FQNEAQ (reference sequence). V lost 5 bases, J lost 5 bases, and 15 bases lay in between. The CDR3 contains 14 residues. Here the CDR3 reads CASSEQVLVTEAFF. The CDR3 nucleotides are TGTGCCAGCAGCGAACAGGTCCTGGTTACTGAAGCTTTCTTT.

The chain uses TRBV7-9 and TRBJ1-3; tentative D call: TRBD1 (5 bases). The CDR3 is 11 amino acids. V gave up 5 bases and J gave up 9 bases, with 8 bases separating them. Germline-derived CDR1 and CDR2 are SEHNR and FQNEAQ (reference sequence). The CDR3 region is CASSDSGTIYF. The CDR3 coding sequence is TGTGCCAGCAGCGACAGTGGCACCATATATTTT.

This clone was seen a few times. J is TRBJ2-4 and V is TRBV5-1; maybe TRBD2 (6 bases). Germline V gene data show CDR1 as SGHRS and CDR2 as YFSETQ. The CDR3 is 19 amino acids. V lost 7 bases and J lost 0, with 26 bases in between. The chain's CDR3 is CASAPFPHPGLIAKNIQYF. The CDR3, as DNA: TGCGCCAGCGCCCCCTTCCCCCATCCGGGACTTATAGCCAAAAACATTCAGTACTTC.

This rearrangement joins TRBV7-2 to TRBJ2-7, with TRBD1 as a possible D gene (5 bases). CDR3 length equals 12 residues. CDR1 SGHTA and CDR2 FQGNSA come from the germline V gene. The ends were cut back, 11 bases at V and 4 bases at J, with 15 bases in the middle. CDR3 residues: CAALQGEYEQYF. The CDR3 region has the DNA TGTGCCGCCCTCCAGGGTGAGTACGAGCAGTACTTC.

This chain links TRBV12-5 with TRBJ1-5; maybe TRBD1 (6 bases). Germline lookup yields CDR1 LGHNT and CDR2 FRNRAP. CDR3 length equals 14 residues. V was shortened by 3 bases and J by 11 bases, with 17 bases between the two germline ends. The CDR3 sequence is CASGLTGSVSSQHF. The CDR3 nucleotides are TGTGCTAGTGGTTTAACAGGGAGCGTTTCGTCCCAGCATTTT.

This clone has just a few counts. The chain links TRBV6-5 to TRBJ2-7; maybe TRBD1 (5 bases). The germline V and J ends were trimmed by 5 bases and 4 bases, with 15 bases remaining between them. Looked up from germline, CDR1 is MNHEY and CDR2 is SVGAGI. This CDR3 is built from 14 residues. CDR3 loop: CASSRDQGPYEQYF. The CDR3 DNA sequence: TGTGCCAGCAGTAGAGACCAGGGTCCGTACGAGCAGTACTTC.

The CDR3 protein is CASSSGDLLSNEKLFF. DNA for the CDR3: TGTGCCAGCAGCTCAGGCGATCTCCTGTCTAATGAAAAACTGTTTTTT. This chain links TRBV7-2 with TRBJ1-4; no reliable D call. This CDR3 contains 16 residues. Trimming took off 4 bases at V and 3 bases at J, with 15 bases between the two ends. Germline CDR1 and CDR2: SGHTA and FQGNSA. The whole variable domain, remainder taken from reference TRBV7-2 and TRBJ1-4, is GAGVSQSPSNKVTEKGKDVELRCDPISGHTALYWYRQSLGQGLEFLIYFQGNSAPDKSGLPSDRFSAERTGGSVSTLTIQRTQQEDSAVYLCASSSGDLLSNEKLFFGSGTQLSVL.

Here the CDR3 DNA reads TGTGCCAGCAGCCTAGTGGCAGCGCCTCGAATCTCTGGAAACACCATATATTTT. Translated, it gives CASSLVAAPRISGNTIYF. The chain carries TRBV9 and TRBJ1-3; D is ambiguous. CDR1 SGDLS and CDR2 YYNGEE come from the germline V gene. The germline V and J ends were trimmed by 4 bases and 0 bases, with 20 bases remaining between them. The CDR3 is made up of 18 amino acids. Based on the CDR3 plus reference TRBV9 and TRBJ1-3, the full variable domain is DSGVTQTPKHLITATGQRVTLRCSPRSGDLSVYWYQQSLDQGLQFLIQYYNGEERAKGNILERFSAQQFPDLHSELNLSSLELGDSALYFCASSLVAAPRISGNTIYFGEGSWLTVV.

There are a few counts of this clone. V and J are TRBV5-1 and TRBJ2-5, with TRBD2 matching 12 bases. CDR3 length equals 24 residues. The junction had 31 bases not matched to a gene; V was cut back by 4 bases and J by 3 bases. The germline gives CDR1 SGHRS, CDR2 YFSETQ. The CDR3 nucleotides read TGCGCCAGCAGCGCTGACAGGGGGCTAATTGGACTAGCGGGGCCACTTACAAGCAAAGAGACCCAGTACTTC. Translation gives CASSADRGLIGLAGPLTSKETQYF.

This clone was picked up a small number of times. This sequence joins TRBV13 and TRBJ2-2; D gene ambiguous. In germline, CDR1 is PRHDT, CDR2 FYEKMQ (reference sequence). This CDR3 has 15 amino acids. V lost 0 bases to trimming and J lost 2 bases, with 7 bases between them. CDR3 sequence: CASSLGRQNTGELFF. CDR3 nucleotide sequence: TGTGCCAGCAGCTTAGGTAGACAAAACACCGGGGAGCTGTTTTTT.

V gene TRBV19 combines with J gene TRBJ2-7; TRBD2 agrees at 8 bases. Per the germline V gene, CDR1 is LNHDA and CDR2 is SQIVND (reference sequence). V was pared by 1 base and J by 2 bases, with 4 bases of the junction left unmatched. The CDR3 totals 15 residues. The CDR3 protein is CASSIGAGVTYEQYF. The CDR3 nucleotides are TGTGCCAGTAGTATAGGAGCGGGGGTTACCTACGAGCAGTACTTC.

This clone was counted a few times. The rearrangement joins TRBV6-5 to TRBJ2-7, with 8 bases matching TRBD1. V was clipped by 0 bases and J by 2 bases; unmatched bases: 3. The CDR3 is 15 amino acids. CDR1 is MNHEY and CDR2 is SVGAGI in the germline V gene. The CDR3 sequence is CASSYSRTGTYEQYF. As DNA, the CDR3 is TGTGCCAGCAGTTACTCGAGGACAGGGACCTACGAGCAGTACTTC.

V is TRBV4-1 and J is TRBJ2-1, with a tentative D call TRBD2 (5 bases). CDR3 length: 15 residues. Trimming cost V 2 bases and J 7 bases, with 15 bases left between them. CDR1 and CDR2 from the germline V gene are MGHRA and YSYEKL. CDR3 in amino acids: CASSQSEVAINEQFF. The CDR3 coding sequence is TGCGCCAGCAGCCAATCGGAGGTAGCCATTAATGAGCAGTTCTTC.

The rearrangement joins TRBV20-1 to TRBJ1-2, with D perhaps matching TRBD1 (5 bases). The CDR3 is made up of 11 amino acids. Between the trimmed V and J ends, which lost 6 bases and 6 bases, there was a span of 11 bases. Germline CDR1 and CDR2: DFQATT and SNEGSKA (reference sequence). The CDR3 nucleotides read TGCAGTGCCAAGGACACAGATGGCTACACCTTC. Translated: CSAKDTDGYTF.

This clone was detected once. The V and J genes are TRBV6-1 and TRBJ2-7; possible D gene TRBD1, 6 bases. Germline values: CDR1 MNHNS, CDR2 SASEGT. The CDR3 loop spans 14 amino acids. The germline V and J ends were trimmed by 5 bases and 2 bases, with 13 bases remaining between them. DNA of the CDR3: TGTGCCAGCAGTTCCCGGGCAGGGGCCTACGAGCAGTACTTC. Its protein is CASSSRAGAYEQYF.

This clone was seen only a few times. The chain carries TRBV7-2 and TRBJ2-3; D gene ambiguous. Germline V gives CDR1 SGHTA, CDR2 FQGNSA. Trimming took 0 bases from V and 1 from J, leaving 8 bases between them. The CDR3 totals 15 residues. CDR3 sequence (DNA): TGTGCCAGCAGCTTAGCGTCCCGGGGCACAGATACGCAGTATTTT. It yields the protein CASSLASRGTDTQYF.

The chain has TRBV28 and TRBJ1-1; 10 positions match TRBD1. CDR1 MDHEN and CDR2 SYDVKM come from the germline V gene. Trimming took 7 bases from V and 6 from J; bases not matched to a gene: 20. The CDR3 spans 18 residues. CDR3 nucleotide sequence: TGTGCCAGCACCCTGGGGGGGACAGGGGTTCGGCTTGGGGCTGAAGCTTTCTTT. Its translation: CASTLGGTGVRLGAEAFF.

The chain recombines TRBV27 with TRBJ1-2, with D maybe TRBD1 (6 bases). V dropped 7 bases and J dropped 8 bases, with 17 bases sitting between them. CDR3 length: 13 residues. Germline CDR1 MNHEY, CDR2 SMNVEV (reference sequence). The CDR3 sequence is CASMENRVGGYTF. The CDR3 coding sequence is TGTGCCAGCATGGAGAACAGGGTTGGAGGCTACACCTTC.

The chain is built from TRBV9 and TRBJ1-2; 8 nucleotides align to TRBD1. V was pared by 2 bases and J by 4 bases, with 4 bases of the junction left unmatched. The CDR3 consists of 14 residues. Germline-derived CDR1 and CDR2 are SGDLS and YYNGEE. Here the CDR3 DNA reads TGTGCCAGCAGCGTCGGACAGGGAATCTATGGCTACACCTTC. As protein: CASSVGQGIYGYTF.

The chain combines TRBV19 with TRBJ2-3; D perhaps matches TRBD2 (7 bases). Trimming shortened V by 1 base and J by 9 bases, and 23 bases separated the two germline ends. The CDR3 runs 17 residues. Per germline, CDR1 LNHDA and CDR2 SQIVND (reference sequence). The CDR3 protein is CASSIGAGAARLETQYF. In DNA form, the CDR3 reads TGTGCCAGTAGTATAGGGGCGGGGGCTGCTCGTCTAGAGACGCAGTATTTT.